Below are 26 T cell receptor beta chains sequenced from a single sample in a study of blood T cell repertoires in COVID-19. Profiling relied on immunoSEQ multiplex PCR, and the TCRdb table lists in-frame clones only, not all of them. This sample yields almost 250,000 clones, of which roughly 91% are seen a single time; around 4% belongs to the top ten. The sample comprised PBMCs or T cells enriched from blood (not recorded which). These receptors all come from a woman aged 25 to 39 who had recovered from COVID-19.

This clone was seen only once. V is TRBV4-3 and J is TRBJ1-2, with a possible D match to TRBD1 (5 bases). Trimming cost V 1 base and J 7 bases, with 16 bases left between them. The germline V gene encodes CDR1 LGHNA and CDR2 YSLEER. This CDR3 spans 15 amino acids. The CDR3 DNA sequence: TGCGCCAGCAGCCAAGGGTTCAGGGTGAATGGTGGCTACACCTTC. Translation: CASSQGFRVNGGYTF.

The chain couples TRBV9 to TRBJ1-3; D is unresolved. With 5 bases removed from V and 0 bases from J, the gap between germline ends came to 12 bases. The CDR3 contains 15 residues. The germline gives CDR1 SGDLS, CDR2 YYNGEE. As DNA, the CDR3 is TGTGCCAGCAGTGGTAGCCGGAGCTCTGGAAACACCATATATTTT. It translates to CASSGSRSSGNTIYF.

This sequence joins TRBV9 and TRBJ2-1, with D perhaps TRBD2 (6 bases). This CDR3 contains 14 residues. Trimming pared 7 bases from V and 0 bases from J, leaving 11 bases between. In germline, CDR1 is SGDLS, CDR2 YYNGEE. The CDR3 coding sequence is TGTGCCAGCGGGGGAGGAAGCTCCTACAATGAGCAGTTCTTC. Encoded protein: CASGGGSSYNEQFF.

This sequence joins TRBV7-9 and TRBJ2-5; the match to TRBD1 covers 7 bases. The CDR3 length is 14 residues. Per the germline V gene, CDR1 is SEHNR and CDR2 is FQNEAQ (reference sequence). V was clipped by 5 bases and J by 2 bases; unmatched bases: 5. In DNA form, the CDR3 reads TGTGCCAGCAGCCCGGGGACAGATCAAGAGACCCAGTACTTC. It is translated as CASSPGTDQETQYF. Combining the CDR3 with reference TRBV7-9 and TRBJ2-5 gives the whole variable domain DTGVSQNPRHKITKRGQNVTFRCDPISEHNRLYWYRQTLGQGPEFLTYFQNEAQLEKSRLLSDRFSAERPKGSFSTLEIQRTEQGDSAMYLCASSPGTDQETQYFGPGTRLLVL.

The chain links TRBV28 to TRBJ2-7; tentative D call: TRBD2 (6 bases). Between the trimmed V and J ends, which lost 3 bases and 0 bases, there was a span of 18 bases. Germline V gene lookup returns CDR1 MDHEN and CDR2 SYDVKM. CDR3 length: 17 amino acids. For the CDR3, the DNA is TGTGCCAGCAGTTTCGGTTTAGTGTGGAGGGACTCCTACGAGCAGTACTTC. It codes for CASSFGLVWRDSYEQYF. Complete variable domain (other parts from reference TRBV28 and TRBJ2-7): DVKVTQSSRYLVKRTGEKVFLECVQDMDHENMFWYRQDPGLGLRLIYFSYDVKMKEKGDIPEGYSVSREKKERFSLILESASTNQTSMYLCASSFGLVWRDSYEQYFGPGTRLTVT.

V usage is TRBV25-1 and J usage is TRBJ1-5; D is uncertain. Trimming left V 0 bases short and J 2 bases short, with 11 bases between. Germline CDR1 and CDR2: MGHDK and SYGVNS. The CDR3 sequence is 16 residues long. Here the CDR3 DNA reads TGTGCCAGCAGTGAATATTCATACCCGGGCAATCAGCCCCAGCATTTT. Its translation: CASSEYSYPGNQPQHF.

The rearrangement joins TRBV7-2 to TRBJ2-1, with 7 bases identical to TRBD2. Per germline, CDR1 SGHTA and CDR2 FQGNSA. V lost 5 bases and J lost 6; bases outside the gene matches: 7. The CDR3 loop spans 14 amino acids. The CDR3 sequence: CASSQSGAFNEQFF. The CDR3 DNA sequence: TGTGCCAGCAGCCAAAGCGGGGCCTTCAATGAGCAGTTCTTC.

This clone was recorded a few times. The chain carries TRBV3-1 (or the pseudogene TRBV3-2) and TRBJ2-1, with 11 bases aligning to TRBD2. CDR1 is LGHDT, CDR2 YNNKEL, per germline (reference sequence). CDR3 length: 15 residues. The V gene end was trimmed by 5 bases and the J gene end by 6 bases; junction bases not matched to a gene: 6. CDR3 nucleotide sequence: TGTGCCAGCAGCGCCGGGACTAGCGGCCGCAATGAGCAGTTCTTC. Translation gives CASSAGTSGRNEQFF.

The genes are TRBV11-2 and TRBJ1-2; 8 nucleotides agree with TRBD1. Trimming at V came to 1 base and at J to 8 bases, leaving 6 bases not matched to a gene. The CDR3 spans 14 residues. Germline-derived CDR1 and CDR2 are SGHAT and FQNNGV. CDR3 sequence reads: CASSLAQGAQGYTF. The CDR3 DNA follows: TGTGCCAGCAGCTTAGCCCAGGGGGCTCAAGGCTACACCTTC.

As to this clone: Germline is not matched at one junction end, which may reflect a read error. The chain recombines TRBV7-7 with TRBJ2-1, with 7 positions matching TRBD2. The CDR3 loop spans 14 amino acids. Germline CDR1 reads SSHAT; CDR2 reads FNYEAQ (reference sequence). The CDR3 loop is CASSWGGSADEQFF. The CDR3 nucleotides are TGTGCTAGCAGCTGGGGGGGGTCAGCCGATGAGCAGTTCTTC.

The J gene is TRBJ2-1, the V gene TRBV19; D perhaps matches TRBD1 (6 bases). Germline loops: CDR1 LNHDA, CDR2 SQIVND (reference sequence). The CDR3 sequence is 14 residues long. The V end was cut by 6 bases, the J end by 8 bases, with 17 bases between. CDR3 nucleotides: TGTGCCAGTAGCCGGACAGCTATCAGGGATGAGCAGTTCTTC. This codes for CASSRTAIRDEQFF.

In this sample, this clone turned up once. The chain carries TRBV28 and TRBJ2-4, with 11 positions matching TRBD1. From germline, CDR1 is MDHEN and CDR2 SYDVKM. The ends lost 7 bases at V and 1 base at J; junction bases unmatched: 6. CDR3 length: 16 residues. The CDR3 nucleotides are TGTGCCAGCACGGACAGGGGGCGCCCGGCCAAAAACATTCAGTACTTC. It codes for CASTDRGRPAKNIQYF. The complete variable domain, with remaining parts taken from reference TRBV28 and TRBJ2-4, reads DVKVTQSSRYLVKRTGEKVFLECVQDMDHENMFWYRQDPGLGLRLIYFSYDVKMKEKGDIPEGYSVSREKKERFSLILESASTNQTSMYLCASTDRGRPAKNIQYFGAGTRLSVL.

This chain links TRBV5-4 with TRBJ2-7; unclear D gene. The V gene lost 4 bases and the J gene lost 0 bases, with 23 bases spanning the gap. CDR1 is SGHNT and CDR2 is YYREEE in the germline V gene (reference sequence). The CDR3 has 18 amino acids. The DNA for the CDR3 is TGTGCCAGCAGCGCATCCCCAGGCAGTGTATTACCCTCCTACGAGCAGTACTTC. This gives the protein CASSASPGSVLPSYEQYF.

Here the CDR3 DNA reads TGTGCCAGCAGTTACTCGACTAGCGTCAGTGGGGAGCAGTACTTC. Translation: CASSYSTSVSGEQYF. This chain joins TRBV6-5 and TRBJ2-7; TRBD2 matches at 8 bases. Per germline, CDR1 MNHEY and CDR2 SVGAGI. The CDR3 runs to 15 residues. Unmatched junction bases numbered 8, after V lost 0 bases and J lost 7 bases.

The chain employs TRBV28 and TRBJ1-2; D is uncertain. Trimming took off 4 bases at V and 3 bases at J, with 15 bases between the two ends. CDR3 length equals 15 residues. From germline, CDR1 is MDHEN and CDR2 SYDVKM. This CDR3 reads CASSYQAVGDYGYTF. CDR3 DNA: TGTGCCAGCAGTTATCAGGCTGTCGGGGACTATGGCTACACCTTC.

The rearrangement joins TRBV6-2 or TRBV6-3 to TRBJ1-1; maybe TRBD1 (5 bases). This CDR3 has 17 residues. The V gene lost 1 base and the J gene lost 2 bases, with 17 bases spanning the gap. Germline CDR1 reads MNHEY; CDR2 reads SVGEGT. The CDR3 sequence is CASSYLPLRGNNTEAFF. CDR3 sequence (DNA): TGTGCCAGCAGTTACTTGCCTCTCCGGGGGAATAACACTGAAGCTTTCTTT.

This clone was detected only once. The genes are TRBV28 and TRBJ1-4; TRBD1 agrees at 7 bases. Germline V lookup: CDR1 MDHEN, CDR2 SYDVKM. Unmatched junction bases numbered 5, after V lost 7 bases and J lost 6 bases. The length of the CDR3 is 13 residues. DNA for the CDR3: TGTGCCAGCACCGGGACAGTGGATGAAAAACTGTTTTTT. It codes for CASTGTVDEKLFF.

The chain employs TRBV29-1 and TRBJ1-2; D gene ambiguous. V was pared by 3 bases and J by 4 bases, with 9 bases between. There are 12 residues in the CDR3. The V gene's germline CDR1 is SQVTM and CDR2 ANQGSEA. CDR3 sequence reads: CSVDGGGYGYTF. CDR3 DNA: TGCAGCGTTGACGGAGGCGGCTATGGCTACACCTTC.

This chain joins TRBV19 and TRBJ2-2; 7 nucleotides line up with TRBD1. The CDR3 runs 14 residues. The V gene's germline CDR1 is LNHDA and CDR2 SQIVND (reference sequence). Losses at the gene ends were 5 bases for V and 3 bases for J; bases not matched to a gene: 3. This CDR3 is CASSGTAHTGELFF. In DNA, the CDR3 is TGTGCCAGTAGTGGGACAGCCCACACCGGGGAGCTGTTTTTT.

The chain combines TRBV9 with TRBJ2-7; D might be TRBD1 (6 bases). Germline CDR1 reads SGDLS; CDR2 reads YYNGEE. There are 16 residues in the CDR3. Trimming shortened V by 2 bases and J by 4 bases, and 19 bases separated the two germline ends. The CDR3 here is CASSVGSSGTGYEQYF. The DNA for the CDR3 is TGTGCCAGCAGCGTTGGGTCTTCAGGTACAGGGTACGAGCAGTACTTC.

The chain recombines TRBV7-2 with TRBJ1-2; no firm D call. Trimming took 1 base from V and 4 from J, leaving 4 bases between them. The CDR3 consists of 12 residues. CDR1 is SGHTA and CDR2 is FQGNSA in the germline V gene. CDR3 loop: CASSLVAYGYTF. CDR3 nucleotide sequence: TGTGCCAGCAGCTTAGTGGCCTATGGCTACACCTTC.

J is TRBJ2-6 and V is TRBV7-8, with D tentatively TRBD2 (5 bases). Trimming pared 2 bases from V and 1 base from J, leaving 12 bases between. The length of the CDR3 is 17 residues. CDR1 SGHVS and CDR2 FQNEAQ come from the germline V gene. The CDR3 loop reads CASSLRPPGSGANVLTF. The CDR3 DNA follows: TGTGCCAGCAGCTTACGGCCCCCGGGGTCTGGGGCCAACGTCCTGACTTTC.

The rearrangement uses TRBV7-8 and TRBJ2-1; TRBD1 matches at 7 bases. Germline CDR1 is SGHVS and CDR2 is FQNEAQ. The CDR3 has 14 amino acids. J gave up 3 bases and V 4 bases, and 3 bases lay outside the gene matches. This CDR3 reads CASSSQGYYNEQFF. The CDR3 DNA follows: TGTGCCAGCAGCTCACAGGGGTACTACAATGAGCAGTTCTTC.

This chain's CDR3 is CASSLSRTSPPETQYF. The CDR3 DNA is TGTGCCAGCAGTTTATCCCGGACTAGCCCCCCGGAGACCCAGTACTTC. J is TRBJ2-5 and V is TRBV27; 8 nucleotides align to TRBD2. Per germline, CDR1 MNHEY and CDR2 SMNVEV (reference sequence). Trimming at V came to 0 bases and at J to 5 bases, leaving 8 bases not matched to a gene. The CDR3 runs to 16 residues.

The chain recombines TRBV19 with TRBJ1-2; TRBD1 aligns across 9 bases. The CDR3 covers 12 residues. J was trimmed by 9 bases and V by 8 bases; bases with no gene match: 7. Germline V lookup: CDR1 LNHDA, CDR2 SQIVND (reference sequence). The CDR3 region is CASGRDRASYTF. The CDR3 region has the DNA TGTGCCAGTGGCAGGGACAGGGCTAGCTACACCTTC.

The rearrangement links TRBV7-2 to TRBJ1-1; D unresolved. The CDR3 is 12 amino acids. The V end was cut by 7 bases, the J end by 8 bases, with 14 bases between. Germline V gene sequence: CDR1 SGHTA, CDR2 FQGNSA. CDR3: CASTRDFREAFF. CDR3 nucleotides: TGTGCCAGCACCCGAGACTTCAGAGAAGCTTTCTTT.